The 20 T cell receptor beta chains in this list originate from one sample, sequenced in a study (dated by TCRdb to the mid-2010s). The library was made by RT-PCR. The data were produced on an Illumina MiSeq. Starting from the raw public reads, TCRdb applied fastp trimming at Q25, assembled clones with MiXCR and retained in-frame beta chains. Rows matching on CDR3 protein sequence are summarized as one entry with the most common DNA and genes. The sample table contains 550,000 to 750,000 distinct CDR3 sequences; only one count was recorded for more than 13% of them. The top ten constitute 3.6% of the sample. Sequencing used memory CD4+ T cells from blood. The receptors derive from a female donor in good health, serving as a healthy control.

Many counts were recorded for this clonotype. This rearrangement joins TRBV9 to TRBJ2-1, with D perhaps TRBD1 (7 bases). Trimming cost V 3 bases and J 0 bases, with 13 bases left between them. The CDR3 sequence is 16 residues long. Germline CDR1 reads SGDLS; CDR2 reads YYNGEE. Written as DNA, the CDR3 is TGTGCCAGCAGCGCGCCAGGGGGGCTCTCCTACAATGAGCAGTTCTTC. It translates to CASSAPGGLSYNEQFF.

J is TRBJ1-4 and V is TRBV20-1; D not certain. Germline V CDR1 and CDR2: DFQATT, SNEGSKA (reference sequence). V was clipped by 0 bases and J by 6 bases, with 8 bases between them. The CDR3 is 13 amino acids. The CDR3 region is CSARDGVDEKLFF. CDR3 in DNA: TGCAGTGCTAGAGATGGTGTTGATGAAAAACTGTTTTTT.

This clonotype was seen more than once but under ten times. CDR3 DNA: TGTGCCAGCGGGACAGGGGCTATTGTCACAGATACGCAGTATTTT. It codes for CASGTGAIVTDTQYF. The chain is built from TRBV7-9 and TRBJ2-3; TRBD1 matches at 10 bases. V was pared by 8 bases and J by 2 bases, with 7 bases of the junction left unmatched. Germline-derived CDR1 and CDR2 are SEHNR and FQNEAQ (reference sequence). The CDR3 is made up of 15 amino acids.

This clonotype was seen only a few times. CDR3 amino acids: CASSQRSGVVADTQYF. The CDR3 nucleotides are TGTGCCAGCAGCCAAAGGAGCGGGGTAGTTGCAGATACGCAGTATTTT. This rearrangement joins TRBV14 to TRBJ2-3; TRBD2 agrees at 7 bases. CDR1 is SGHDN, CDR2 FVKESK, per germline. Trimming took 2 bases from V and 4 from J; bases not matched to a gene: 9. The CDR3 contains 16 residues.

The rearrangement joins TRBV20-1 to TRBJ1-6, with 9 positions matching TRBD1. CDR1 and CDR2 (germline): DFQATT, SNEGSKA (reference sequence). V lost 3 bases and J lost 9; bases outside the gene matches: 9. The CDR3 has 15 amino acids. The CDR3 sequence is CSARELGQGLSPLHF. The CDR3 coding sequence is TGCAGTGCTAGGGAGTTGGGACAGGGACTTTCACCCCTCCACTTT.

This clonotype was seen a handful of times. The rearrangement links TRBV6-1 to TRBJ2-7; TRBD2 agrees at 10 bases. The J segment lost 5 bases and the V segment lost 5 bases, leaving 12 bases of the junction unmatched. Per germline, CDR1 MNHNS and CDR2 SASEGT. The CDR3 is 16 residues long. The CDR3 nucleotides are TGTGCCAGCAGTTTCTCTACTTCGGGACTAGCGAACGAGCAGTACTTC. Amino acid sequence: CASSFSTSGLANEQYF.

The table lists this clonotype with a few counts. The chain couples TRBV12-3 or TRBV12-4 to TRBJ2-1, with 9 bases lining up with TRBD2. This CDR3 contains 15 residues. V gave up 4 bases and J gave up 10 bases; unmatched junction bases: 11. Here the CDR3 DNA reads TGTGCCAGCAGTTCTAAGACTAGCGGAGGGGGGGAGCAGTTCTTC. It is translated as CASSSKTSGGGEQFF.

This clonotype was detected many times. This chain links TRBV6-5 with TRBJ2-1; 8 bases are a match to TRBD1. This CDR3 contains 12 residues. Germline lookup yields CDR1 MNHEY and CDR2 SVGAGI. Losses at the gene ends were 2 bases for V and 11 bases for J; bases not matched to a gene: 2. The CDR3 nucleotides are TGTGCCAGCAGTTACCGGACAGGGAAGCAGTTCTTC. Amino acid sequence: CASSYRTGKQFF.

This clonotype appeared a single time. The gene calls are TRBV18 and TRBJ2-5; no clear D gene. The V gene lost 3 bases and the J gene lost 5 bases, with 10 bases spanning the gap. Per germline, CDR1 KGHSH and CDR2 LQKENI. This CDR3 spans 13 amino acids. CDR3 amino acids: CASSPGMGETQYF. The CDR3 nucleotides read TGTGCCAGCTCACCGGGGATGGGGGAGACCCAGTACTTC.

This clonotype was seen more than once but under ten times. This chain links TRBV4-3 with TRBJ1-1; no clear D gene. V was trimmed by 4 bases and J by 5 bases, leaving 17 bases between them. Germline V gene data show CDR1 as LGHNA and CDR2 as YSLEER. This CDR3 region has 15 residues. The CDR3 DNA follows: TGCGCCAGCAGCCCAGAGCCGGGGTGGGGAACTGAAGCTTTCTTT. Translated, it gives CASSPEPGWGTEAFF.

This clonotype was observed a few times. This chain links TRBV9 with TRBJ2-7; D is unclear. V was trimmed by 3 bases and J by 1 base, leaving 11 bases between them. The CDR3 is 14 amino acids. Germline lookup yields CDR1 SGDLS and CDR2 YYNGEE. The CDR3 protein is CASSEQGQSYEQYF. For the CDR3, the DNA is TGTGCCAGCAGCGAGCAAGGCCAGTCCTACGAGCAGTACTTC.

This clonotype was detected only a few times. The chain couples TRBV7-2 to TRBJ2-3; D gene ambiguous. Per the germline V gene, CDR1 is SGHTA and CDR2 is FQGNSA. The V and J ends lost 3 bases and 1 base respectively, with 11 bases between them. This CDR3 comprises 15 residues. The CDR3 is CASSFGQLGTDTQYF. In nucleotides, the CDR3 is TGTGCCAGCAGCTTCGGCCAGCTAGGCACAGATACGCAGTATTTT.

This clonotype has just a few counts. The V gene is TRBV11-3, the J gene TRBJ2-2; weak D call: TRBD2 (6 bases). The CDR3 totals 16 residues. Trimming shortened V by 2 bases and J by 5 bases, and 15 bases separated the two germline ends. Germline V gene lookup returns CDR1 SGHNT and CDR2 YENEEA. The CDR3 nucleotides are TGTGCCAGCAGCTTATCTACCGGGACTTTGACCGGGGAGCTGTTTTTT. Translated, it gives CASSLSTGTLTGELFF.

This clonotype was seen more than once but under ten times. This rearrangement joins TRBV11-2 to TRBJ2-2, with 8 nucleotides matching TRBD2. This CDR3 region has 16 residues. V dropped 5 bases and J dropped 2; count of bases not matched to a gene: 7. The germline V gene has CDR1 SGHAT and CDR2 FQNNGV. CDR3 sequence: CASSRMTSANTGELFF. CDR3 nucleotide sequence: TGTGCCAGCAGCCGCATGACTAGCGCCAACACCGGGGAGCTGTTTTTT. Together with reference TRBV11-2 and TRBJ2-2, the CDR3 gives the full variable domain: EAGVAQSPRYKIIEKRQSVAFWCNPISGHATLYWYQQILGQGPKLLIQFQNNGVVDDSQLPKDRFSAERLKGVDSTLKIQPAKLEDSAVYLCASSRMTSANTGELFFGEGSRLTVL.

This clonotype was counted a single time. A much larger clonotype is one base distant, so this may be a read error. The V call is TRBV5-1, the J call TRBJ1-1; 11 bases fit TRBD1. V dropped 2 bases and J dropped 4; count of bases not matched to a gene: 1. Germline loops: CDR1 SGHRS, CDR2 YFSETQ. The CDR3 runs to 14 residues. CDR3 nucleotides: TGCGCCAGCAGCTTCGGGACAGGGGGCACTGAAGCTTTCTTT. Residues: CASSFGTGGTEAFF.

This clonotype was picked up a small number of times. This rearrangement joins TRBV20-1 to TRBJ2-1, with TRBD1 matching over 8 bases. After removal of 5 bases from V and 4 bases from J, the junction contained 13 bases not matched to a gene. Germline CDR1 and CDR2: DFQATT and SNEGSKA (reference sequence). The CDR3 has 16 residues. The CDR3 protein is CSAGDLSGQGYNEQFF. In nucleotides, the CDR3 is TGCAGTGCTGGCGATCTGTCTGGACAGGGATACAATGAGCAGTTCTTC.

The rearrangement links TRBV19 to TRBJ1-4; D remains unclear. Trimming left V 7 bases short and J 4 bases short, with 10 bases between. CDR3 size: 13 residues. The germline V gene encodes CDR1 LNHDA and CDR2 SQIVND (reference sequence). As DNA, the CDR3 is TGTGCCAGTAAATGGGGAATTAATGAAAAACTGTTTTTT. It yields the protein CASKWGINEKLFF.

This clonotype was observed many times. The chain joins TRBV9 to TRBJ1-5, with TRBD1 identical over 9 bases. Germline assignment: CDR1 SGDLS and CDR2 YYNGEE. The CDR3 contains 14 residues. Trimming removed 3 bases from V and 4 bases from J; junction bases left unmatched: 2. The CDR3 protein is CASSGGQGNQPQHF. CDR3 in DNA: TGTGCCAGCAGCGGGGGACAGGGTAATCAGCCCCAGCATTTT.

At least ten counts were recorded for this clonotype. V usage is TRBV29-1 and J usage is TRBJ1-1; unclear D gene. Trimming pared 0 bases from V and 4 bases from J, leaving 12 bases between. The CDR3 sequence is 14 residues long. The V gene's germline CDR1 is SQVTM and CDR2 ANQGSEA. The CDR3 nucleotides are TGCAGCGTTGAAGATCTGGGGTTGGTCACTGAAGCTTTCTTT. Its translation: CSVEDLGLVTEAFF. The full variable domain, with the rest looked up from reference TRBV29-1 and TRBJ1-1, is SAVISQKPSRDICQRGTSLTIQCQVDSQVTMMFWYRQQPGQSLTLIATANQGSEATYESGFVIDKFPISRPNLTFSTLTVSNMSPEDSSIYLCSVEDLGLVTEAFFGQGTRLTVV.

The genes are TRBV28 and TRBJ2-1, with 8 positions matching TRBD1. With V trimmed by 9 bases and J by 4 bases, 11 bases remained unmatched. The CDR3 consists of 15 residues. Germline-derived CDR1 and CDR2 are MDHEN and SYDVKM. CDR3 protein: CASHRQGSVYNEQFF. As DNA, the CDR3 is TGTGCCAGTCACCGACAGGGGTCAGTTTACAATGAGCAGTTCTTC.